Each of the 19 T cell receptor beta chains below was sequenced from the same sample in a study of T cells in Graves' hyperthyroidism and ophthalmopathy. Researchers took RNA transcripts and amplified the TCR beta CDR3 regions from them. The HTBI primer set was used in a first-round RT-PCR of the TCR CDR3. MiXCR, run by TCRdb on the multiplex PCR reads, gives a single entry per CDR3 protein. The table lists about 500,000 distinct CDR3 sequences, approximately 15% of them singletons, with under 20% in the top ten. Material: blood. The receptor set was obtained from a woman younger than 35 with Graves' hyperthyroidism.

This clonotype has ten or more counts. CDR3 amino acids: CASSTRGGYNEQFF. The CDR3 DNA is TGTGCCAGCAGTACCCGTGGCGGTTACAATGAGCAGTTCTTC. The chain recombines TRBV12-3 or TRBV12-4 with TRBJ2-1; D is undetermined. V dropped 5 bases and J dropped 4 bases, with 12 bases sitting between them. This CDR3 has 14 residues.

In this sample, this clonotype turned up a few times. Sequence at one end of the junction differs from germline and may be a read error. This chain connects TRBV10-3 to TRBJ1-1; perhaps TRBD1 as D (6 bases). Germline V gives CDR1 ENHRY, CDR2 SYGVKD. This CDR3 comprises 14 residues. This CDR3 reads CAFRTTQGITEAFF. The CDR3 nucleotides read TGTGCCTTCAGGACTACCCAGGGGATCACTGAAGCTTTCTTT.

Ten or more counts support this clonotype. The chain uses TRBV14 and TRBJ2-7; 11 bases match TRBD2. Germline CDR1 SGHDN, CDR2 FVKESK. The ends lost 4 bases at V and 0 bases at J; junction bases unmatched: 11. This CDR3 contains 18 residues. The CDR3 sequence: CASSLYGLAGALSYEQYF. The DNA of the CDR3 is TGTGCCAGCAGCCTCTATGGACTAGCGGGCGCCCTCTCCTACGAGCAGTACTTC.

This chain links TRBV10-3 with TRBJ2-7; D is possibly TRBD1 (5 bases). V lost 6 bases to trimming and J lost 6 bases, with 15 bases between them. CDR1 ENHRY and CDR2 SYGVKD come from the germline V gene. This CDR3 spans 13 amino acids. For the CDR3, the DNA is TGTGCCATCAGAGGAGCAGGGTTGAGCGAGCAGTACGTC. Translation gives CAIRGAGLSEQYV.

This clonotype was seen repeatedly, ten times or more. As DNA, the CDR3 is TGTGCCAGCAAAGACAGGGGAAATTCACCCCTCCACTTT. Translating gives CASKDRGNSPLHF. The chain has TRBV12-3 or TRBV12-4 and TRBJ1-6, with 8 bases identical to TRBD1. The J segment lost 7 bases and the V segment lost 7 bases, leaving 3 bases of the junction unmatched. There are 13 residues in the CDR3.

This clonotype showed up many times. V and J are TRBV5-1 and TRBJ2-3; 9 bases line up with TRBD2. Germline loops: CDR1 SGHRS, CDR2 YFSETQ. This CDR3 spans 16 amino acids. V was pared by 5 bases and J by 4 bases, with 11 bases of the junction left unmatched. The CDR3 region is CASSFTGGRAPDTQYF. CDR3 nucleotide sequence: TGCGCCAGCAGTTTTACAGGCGGGAGGGCCCCAGATACGCAGTATTTT.

CDR3: CASSQEWGTYEQYV. DNA for the CDR3: TGCGCCAGCAGCCAAGAATGGGGGACCTACGAGCAGTACGTC. The V and J genes are TRBV4-1 and TRBJ2-7; the D gene could be TRBD1 or TRBD2 (5 bases each). This CDR3 comprises 14 residues. CDR1 is MGHRA and CDR2 is YSYEKL in the germline V gene. The ends were cut back, 0 bases at V and 2 bases at J, with 8 bases in the middle.

A few counts support this clonotype. The chain employs TRBV14 and TRBJ2-1; D may be TRBD2 (6 bases). The CDR3 extends over 21 amino acids. Deletions cut 4 bases from V and 2 bases from J, with 30 bases between. Germline CDR1 reads SGHDN; CDR2 reads FVKESK. CDR3 coding DNA: TGTGCCAGCAGCCTTGGCGGGCCTCGGGGGAGAACTAGCCGAGCCTACAATGAGCAGTTCTTC. It translates to CASSLGGPRGRTSRAYNEQFF.

This clonotype was detected only a few times. The CDR3 sequence is CASSAGTRQYNEQFF. In DNA form, the CDR3 reads TGTGCCAGCAGCGCCGGGACTAGACAATACAATGAGCAGTTCTTC. The chain combines TRBV9 with TRBJ2-1; 8 bases are a match to TRBD2. The ends lost 3 bases at V and 4 bases at J; junction bases unmatched: 6. The length of the CDR3 is 15 residues. Germline V gene sequence: CDR1 SGDLS, CDR2 YYNGEE.

This clonotype was picked up many times. The J gene is TRBJ1-3, the V gene TRBV29-1, with D tentatively TRBD1 (5 bases). Germline assignment: CDR1 SQVTM and CDR2 ANQGSEA. The CDR3 covers 13 residues. The V end lost 6 bases, the J end lost 4 bases, and 13 bases lay between the germline ends. In nucleotides, the CDR3 is TGCAGCGTGCTCAAGGGGTCCGGAAACACCATATATTTT. It encodes CSVLKGSGNTIYF.

The rearrangement links TRBV7-2 to TRBJ1-1; D remains unclear. There are 14 residues in the CDR3. Germline loops: CDR1 SGHTA, CDR2 FQGNSA. Trimming stripped 1 base from V and 2 bases from J, with 8 bases between. CDR3 nucleotide sequence: TGTGCCAGCAGCTTAGGGTTGTATAACACTGAAGCTTTCTTT. Translation gives CASSLGLYNTEAFF.

A few counts support this clonotype. This chain uses TRBV4-1 with TRBJ2-1, with a tentative D call TRBD1 (6 bases). Germline V CDR1 and CDR2: MGHRA, YSYEKL. V dropped 5 bases and J dropped 0 bases, with 14 bases sitting between them. The CDR3 is made up of 16 amino acids. The CDR3 protein is CASSSQGKSSYNEQFF. The CDR3 region has the DNA TGCGCCAGCAGCTCCCAGGGGAAGAGCTCCTACAATGAGCAGTTCTTC.

This clonotype has more than one count but fewer than ten. V and J are TRBV27 and TRBJ1-5; 8 bases align to TRBD1. This CDR3 has 14 amino acids. Germline V gives CDR1 MNHEY, CDR2 SMNVEV (reference sequence). V gave up 4 bases and J gave up 7 bases; unmatched junction bases: 6. In nucleotides, the CDR3 is TGTGCCAGCAGTTATGCAGGGGGCGTGCAGCCCCAGCATTTT. Its translation is CASSYAGGVQPQHF.

This clonotype was found a few times. The chain combines TRBV7-9 with TRBJ2-3, with 10 bases identical to TRBD1. The trim removed 4 bases at V and 2 bases at J, leaving 6 bases unmatched. From germline, CDR1 is SEHNR and CDR2 FQNEAQ (reference sequence). The CDR3 is 16 residues long. This chain's CDR3 is CASSYGQGVFTDTQYF. DNA for the CDR3: TGTGCCAGCAGCTACGGACAGGGGGTCTTCACAGATACGCAGTATTTT.

This clonotype appeared a few times. The V and J genes are TRBV3-1 and TRBJ1-2, with D possibly TRBD1 on 6 matching bases. The CDR3 spans 15 residues. Germline assignment: CDR1 LGHDT and CDR2 YNNKEL (reference sequence). Trimming stripped 3 bases from V and 2 bases from J, with 13 bases between. CDR3 coding DNA: TGTGCCAGCAGCCAGCGGGACATTCTAAACTATGGCTACACCTTC. Protein product: CASSQRDILNYGYTF.

In this sample, this clonotype turned up a few times. This chain joins TRBV2 and TRBJ2-4, with 8 bases lining up with TRBD2. This CDR3 has 15 residues. Trimming at V came to 1 base and at J to 8 bases, leaving 7 bases not matched to a gene. The V gene's germline CDR1 is SNHLY and CDR2 FYNNEI. CDR3 DNA sequence: TGTGCCAGCAGTGAAGGGGTGGGCGGGGGGTACATTCAGTACTTC. It encodes CASSEGVGGGYIQYF.

This clonotype was recorded at least ten times. The J gene is TRBJ1-2, the V gene TRBV12-3 or TRBV12-4, with TRBD1 matching over 7 bases. The ends lost 5 bases at V and 3 bases at J; junction bases unmatched: 6. CDR3 length: 14 residues. The CDR3 nucleotides are TGTGCCAGCAGTACTAAGACAGGGCACTATGGCTACACCTTC. It is translated as CASSTKTGHYGYTF.

This clonotype has a count of ten or more. The rearrangement joins TRBV2 to TRBJ1-1; 10 nucleotides agree with TRBD1. CDR1 SNHLY and CDR2 FYNNEI come from the germline V gene. The ends lost 8 bases at V and 9 bases at J; junction bases unmatched: 6. The length of the CDR3 is 12 residues. CDR3 sequence: CASGDDRGQAFF. The CDR3 DNA sequence: TGTGCCAGCGGGGATGACAGGGGGCAAGCTTTCTTT. Filled out from reference TRBV2 and TRBJ1-1, the complete variable domain reads EPEVTQTPSHQVTQMGQEVILRCVPISNHLYFYWYRQILGQKVEFLVSFYNNEISEKSEIFDDQFSVERPDGSNFTLKIRSTKLEDSAMYFCASGDDRGQAFFGQGTRLTVV.

In its sample, this clonotype was seen a few times. The chain recombines TRBV18 with TRBJ2-7, with 9 bases identical to TRBD1. Germline values: CDR1 KGHSH, CDR2 LQKENI. Losses at the gene ends were 5 bases for V and 2 bases for J; bases not matched to a gene: 4. The CDR3 loop spans 14 amino acids. For the CDR3, the DNA is TGTGCCAGCTCAGGACAGGGGCGGACCTACGAGCAGTACTTC. Translated, it gives CASSGQGRTYEQYF.